The sequence of this TCR beta chain was determined in a study of blood T cell repertoires in COVID-19. Study as a whole: From the United States, Italy and Spain came samples of acute and convalescent COVID-19.

Clones were read by immunoSEQ multiplex PCR, and TCRdb kept only the in-frame ones, dropping some. The data show 130,000 to 150,000 clones, roughly 90% seen once. This CDR3 spans 17 amino acids. Germline CDR1 SGDLS, CDR2 YYNGEE. V lost 0 bases to trimming and J lost 0 bases, with 13 bases between them. Sequencing was performed on peripheral blood. The chain carries TRBV9 and TRBJ1-3; perhaps TRBD1 as D (6 bases). This receptor was taken from a man aged 45 to 65 with active or convalescent COVID-19. CDR3 DNA: TGTGCCAGCAGCGTAGAGGGGGGGCTCGGCTCTGGAAACACCATATATTTT. As protein: CASSVEGGLGSGNTIYF.